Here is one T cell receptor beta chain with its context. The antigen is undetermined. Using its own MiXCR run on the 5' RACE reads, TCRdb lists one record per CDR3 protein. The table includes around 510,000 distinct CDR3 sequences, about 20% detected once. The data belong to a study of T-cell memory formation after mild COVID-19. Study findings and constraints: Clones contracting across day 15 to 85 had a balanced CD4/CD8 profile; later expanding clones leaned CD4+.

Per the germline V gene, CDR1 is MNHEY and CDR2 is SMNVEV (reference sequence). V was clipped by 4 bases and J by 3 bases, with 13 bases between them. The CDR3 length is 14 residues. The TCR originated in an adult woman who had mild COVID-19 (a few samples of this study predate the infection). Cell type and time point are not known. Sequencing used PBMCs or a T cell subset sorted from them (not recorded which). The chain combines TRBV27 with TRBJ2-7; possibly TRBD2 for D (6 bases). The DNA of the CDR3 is TGTGCCAGCAGTTCACTAGCAAAAAGCTACGAGCAGTACTTC. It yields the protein CASSSLAKSYEQYF.